This T cell receptor beta chain was captured in a study of blood T cell repertoires in COVID-19. Turning to the study itself: Sites across the United States, Italy and Spain contributed samples from acute and convalescent COVID-19. T cells, B-cell-depleted T cells, or PBMCs supplied cDNA or gDNA.

Per the study methods: Cell counts per sample came from amplifying reference gene primers. Clones were sequenced by immunoSEQ multiplex PCR, and TCRdb holds only the in-frame ones, with some missing. V and J calls and clone size come straight from that table; D and trimming were deduced from the DNA. This table has about 71,000 clones, 80% to 95% appearing once. The length of the CDR3 is 15 residues. The germline V and J ends were trimmed by 3 bases and 7 bases, with 13 bases remaining between them. The germline CDR1 and CDR2 sequences are LNHDA and SQIVND (reference sequence). The TCR originated in a woman of 80 years or more with acute or convalescent COVID-19. The chain uses TRBV19 and TRBJ1-6; D perhaps matches TRBD1 (6 bases). Sequenced sample: peripheral blood. As DNA, the CDR3 is TGTGCCAGTAGTATCGAGGACAGCCTGAATTCACCCCTCCACTTT. Its protein is CASSIEDSLNSPLHF.